Listed below are T cell receptor beta chains from one sample, sequenced in a study of PD-L1 blockade in urothelial cancer. The method was immunoSEQ multiplex PCR; TCRdb's version includes in-frame clones alone and lacks a portion of them. The sample carries more than 85,000 clones, around 90% recorded once. Sequenced material: PBMCs, taken around atezolizumab (anti-PD-L1) treatment. The receptor source for this set is a man between 60 and 70 years old with urothelial cancer. Each CDR3 is given with its conserved first and last residue. D genes are given only for firm matches. Clone sizes are given selectively: once, few, many, or a class where the clone is expanded.

V	size	J	D	DNA	CDR3
TRBV30	few	TRBJ1-2	NA	TGTGCCTGGAGTGTCGTCCAGGGAAGCTATGGCTACACCTTC	CAWSVVQGSYGYTF
TRBV28	NA	TRBJ2-5	TRBD1	TGTGCCAGCAGATACCGGACAGGGCGGATGGAGACCCAGTACTTC	CASRYRTGRMETQYF
TRBV6-5	NA	TRBJ2-7	NA	TGTGCCAGCAGTTACTCGAGGAACGAGCAGTACTTC	CASSYSRNEQYF
TRBV19	NA	TRBJ1-1	NA	TGTGCCAGCACCGGGGGTGGAGTGGTTGTGAACACTGAAGCTTTCTTT	CASTGGGVVVNTEAFF
TRBV2	once	TRBJ2-6	NA	TGTGCCAGCAGCCCTGGGGAGGTCTCCGGGGCCAACGTCCTGACTTTC	CASSPGEVSGANVLTF
TRBV28	NA	TRBJ2-3	TRBD2	TGTGCCAGCAGTCGAGAGCGGGGGCGCGCAGATACGCAGTATTTT	CASSRERGRADTQYF
TRBV29-1	NA	TRBJ2-2	TRBD1	TGCAGCGTTGCGCCCGGGACAGGGGTCACCGGGGAGCTGTTTTTT	CSVAPGTGVTGELFF
TRBV19	few	TRBJ1-6	NA	TGTGCCAGTAGTGCCCCCCAGGGTCGAACACCCCTCCACTTT	CASSAPQGRTPLHF
TRBV27	NA	TRBJ2-7	NA	TGTGCCAGCAGTTTAAGCCTTCTGGACACCTACCACTACGAGCAGTACTTC	CASSLSLLDTYHYEQYF
TRBV18	NA	TRBJ2-7	NA	TGTGCCAGCTCACCAAGCGTGGGCGAGCAGTACTTC	CASSPSVGEQYF
TRBV11-2	NA	TRBJ2-2	NA	TGTGCCAGCAGCTTAGATTTCACAGCCAACACCGGGGAGCTGTTTTTT	CASSLDFTANTGELFF
TRBV15	NA	TRBJ2-5	NA	TGTGCCACCAGCAGAGATCGAGTGGGAGAGGGGACCCAGTACTTC	CATSRDRVGEGTQYF
TRBV7-9	NA	TRBJ1-1	NA	TGTGCCAGCAGCTTGGACCGGGACATGAACACTGAAGCTTTCTTT	CASSLDRDMNTEAFF
TRBV28	NA	TRBJ2-2	NA	TGTGCCAGCAGTTTACAAGCAACCGGGGAGCTGTTTTTT	CASSLQATGELFF
TRBV21-1	NA	TRBJ2-7	NA	TGTGCCAGCAGTTACCCCCGGGCCTACGAGCAGTACTTC	CASSYPRAYEQYF
TRBV7-9	NA	TRBJ2-7	NA	TGTGCCAGCAGCCCGGGGAGGGGGGTCGGCTACGAGCAGTACTTC	CASSPGRGVGYEQYF
TRBV7-2	NA	TRBJ2-1	NA	TGTGCCAGCAGCCTCACTACTAACAATGAGCAGTTCTTC	CASSLTTNNEQFF
TRBV7-9	NA	TRBJ2-7	NA	TGTGCCAGCAGCTTGACAAGCTACGAGCAGTACTTC	CASSLTSYEQYF
TRBV29-1	NA	TRBJ2-5	TRBD2	TGCAGCGCCTCGCAGGGTCAAGCGGGAGGGACCTTTGATAAAGAGACCCAGTACTTC	CSASQGQAGGTFDKETQYF
TRBV6-5	NA	TRBJ1-4	TRBD1	TGTGCCAGCAGTCTGGGGACAGGGACTAATGAAAAACTGTTTTTT	CASSLGTGTNEKLFF
TRBV27	NA	TRBJ2-2	TRBD2	TGTGCCAGCAAGCGGGAGGAGCGCACCGGGGAGCTGTTTTTT	CASKREERTGELFF
TRBV5-1	NA	TRBJ2-5	TRBD2	TGCGCCAGCAGCTCGGGACTAGCGCCTCCTCAAGAGACCCAGTACTTC	CASSSGLAPPQETQYF